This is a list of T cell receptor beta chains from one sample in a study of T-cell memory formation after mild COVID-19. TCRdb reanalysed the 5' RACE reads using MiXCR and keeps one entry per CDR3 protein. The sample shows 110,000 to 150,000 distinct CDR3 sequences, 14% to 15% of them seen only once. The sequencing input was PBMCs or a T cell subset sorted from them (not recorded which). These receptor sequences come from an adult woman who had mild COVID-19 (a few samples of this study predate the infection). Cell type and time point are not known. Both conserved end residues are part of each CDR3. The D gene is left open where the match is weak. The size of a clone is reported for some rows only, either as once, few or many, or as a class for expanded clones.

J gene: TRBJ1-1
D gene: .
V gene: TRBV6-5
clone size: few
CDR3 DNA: TGTGCCAGCAGACTCTCCGGCGCGGGGCCTGAAGCTTTCTTT
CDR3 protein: CASRLSGAGPEAFF

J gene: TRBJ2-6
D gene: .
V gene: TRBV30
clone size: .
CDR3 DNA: TGTGCCTGGAGTCGGGACCATGGGGCCAACGTCCTGACTTTC
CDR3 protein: CAWSRDHGANVLTF

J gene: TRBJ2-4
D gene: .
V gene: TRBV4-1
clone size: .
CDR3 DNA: TGCGCCAGCAGCCAAGAAAATGGGGGCTTGGTTAACATTCAGTACTTC
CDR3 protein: CASSQENGGLVNIQYF

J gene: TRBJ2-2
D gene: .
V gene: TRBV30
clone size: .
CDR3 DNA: TGTGCCTGGAGTTTGACCGGGGAGCTGTTTTTT
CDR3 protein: CAWSLTGELFF

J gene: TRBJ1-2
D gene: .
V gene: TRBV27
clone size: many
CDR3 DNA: TGTGCCAGCTCCTTAACAGGGAACTATGGCTACACCTTC
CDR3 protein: CASSLTGNYGYTF

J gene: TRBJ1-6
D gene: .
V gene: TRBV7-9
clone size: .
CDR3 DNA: TGTGCCAGCAGCTTAGGAACAGTTCCCCCCCTCCACTTT
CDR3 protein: CASSLGTVPPLHF

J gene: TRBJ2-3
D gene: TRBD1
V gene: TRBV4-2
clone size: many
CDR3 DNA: TGTGCCAGCAGCCAGGGACGTTCGGACAGGGCCCCAGATACGCAGTATTTT
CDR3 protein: CASSQGRSDRAPDTQYF

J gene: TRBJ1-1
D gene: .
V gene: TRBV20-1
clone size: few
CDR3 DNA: TGCAGTGCTAGACTGGGCATGAACACTGAAGCTTTCTTT
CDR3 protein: CSARLGMNTEAFF

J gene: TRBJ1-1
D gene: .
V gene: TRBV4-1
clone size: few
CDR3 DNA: TGCGCCAGCAGCCCCCGGCAGGGTGATACCACTGAAGCTTTCTTT
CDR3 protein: CASSPRQGDTTEAFF

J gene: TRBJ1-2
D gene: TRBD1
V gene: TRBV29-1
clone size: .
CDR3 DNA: TGCAGCGTTGTAACAGGGGCCCTATCCGTCTATGGCTACACCTTC
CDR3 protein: CSVVTGALSVYGYTF

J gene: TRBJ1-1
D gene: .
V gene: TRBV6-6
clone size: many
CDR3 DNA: TGTGCCAGCAGTAATCTCTACCTGGGGACTGAAGCTTTCTTT
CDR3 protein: CASSNLYLGTEAFF

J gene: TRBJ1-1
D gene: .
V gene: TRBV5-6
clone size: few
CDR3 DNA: TGTGCCAGCAGCCCCCCTAGGAGTGTGCGGAACACTGAAGCTTTCTTT
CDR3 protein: CASSPPRSVRNTEAFF

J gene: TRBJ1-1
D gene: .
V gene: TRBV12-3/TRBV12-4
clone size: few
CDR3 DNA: TGTGCCAGCAGTTTAGGAGGGGGGGCCGCCAACACTGAAGCTTTCTTT
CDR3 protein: CASSLGGGAANTEAFF

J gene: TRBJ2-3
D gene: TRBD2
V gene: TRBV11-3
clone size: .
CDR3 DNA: TGTGCCAGCAGCCCGACCTTTAGCGGGCTCGGGGATACGCAGTATTTT
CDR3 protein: CASSPTFSGLGDTQYF

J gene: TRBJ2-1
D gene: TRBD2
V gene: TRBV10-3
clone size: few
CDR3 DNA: TGTGCCATCAGTGAGATGGTAGCGGGAGGGCCTAAGGAGCAGTTCTTC
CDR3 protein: CAISEMVAGGPKEQFF

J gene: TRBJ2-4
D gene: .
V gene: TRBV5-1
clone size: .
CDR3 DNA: TGCGCCAGCAGACCGACGGGGCTAGCCAAAAACATTCAGTACTTC
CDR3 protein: CASRPTGLAKNIQYF

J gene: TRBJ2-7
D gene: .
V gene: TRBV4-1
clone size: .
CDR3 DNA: TGCGCCAGCAGCCCAGTTGGTTTTTCGGGGAATGTGAACGAGCAGTACTTC
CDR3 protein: CASSPVGFSGNVNEQYF